The next 15 T cell receptor beta chains were all read from a single sample in a study of T-cell memory formation after mild COVID-19. MiXCR was run by TCRdb on the 5' RACE reads, yielding one entry per CDR3 protein. Altogether 270,000 or so distinct CDR3 sequences are present, around 15% being singletons, with the ten largest covering roughly a fifth. What was sequenced was PBMCs or a T cell subset sorted from them (not recorded which). The receptors were gathered from a man aged 18 to 30 who had mild COVID-19 (a few samples of this study predate the infection). Cell type and time point are not known.

The rearrangement links TRBV11-2 to TRBJ2-1; 7 bases are shared with TRBD1. J lost 8 bases, V lost 1 base, and 5 bases had no gene match. Germline V gene lookup returns CDR1 SGHAT and CDR2 FQNNGV. The CDR3 is 14 amino acids. Here the CDR3 reads CASSLVRTGHEQFF. CDR3 sequence (DNA): TGTGCCAGCAGCTTAGTCCGGACAGGCCATGAGCAGTTCTTC. The full variable domain, completed using reference TRBV11-2 and TRBJ2-1, is EAGVAQSPRYKIIEKRQSVAFWCNPISGHATLYWYQQILGQGPKLLIQFQNNGVVDDSQLPKDRFSAERLKGVDSTLKIQPAKLEDSAVYLCASSLVRTGHEQFFGPGTRLTVL.

This clonotype was picked up a small number of times. CDR3 DNA: TGTGCCAGCAGTTTAGAGCGGGGACCCGTTGAAGCTTTCTTT. Protein sequence: CASSLERGPVEAFF. The J gene is TRBJ1-1, the V gene TRBV12-3 or TRBV12-4, with D perhaps TRBD1 (5 bases). With 1 base removed from V and 7 bases from J, the gap between germline ends came to 13 bases. CDR3 length: 14 residues.

The rearrangement uses TRBV12-3 or TRBV12-4 and TRBJ1-2; TRBD1 matches at 9 bases. The CDR3 is 13 amino acids. J gave up 5 bases and V 6 bases, and 4 bases lay outside the gene matches. The CDR3: CASRDRGGYGYTF. CDR3 sequence (DNA): TGTGCCAGCAGGGACAGGGGCGGGTATGGCTACACCTTC.

The chain carries TRBV6-6 and TRBJ2-3; no clear D gene. Trimming left V 4 bases short and J 2 bases short, with 10 bases between. CDR1 is MNHNY and CDR2 is SVGAGI in the germline V gene (reference sequence). This CDR3 is 14 amino acids long. CDR3 residues: CASSFSRHTDTQYF. In nucleotides, the CDR3 is TGTGCCAGCAGTTTCTCTAGACACACAGATACGCAGTATTTT.

This clonotype was observed a few times. The rearrangement joins TRBV15 to TRBJ2-7; no firm D call. Trimming stripped 1 base from V and 0 bases from J, with 10 bases between. This CDR3 region has 15 residues. CDR1 is LNHNV, CDR2 YYDKDF, per germline (reference sequence). CDR3 sequence: CATSRGYKSSYEQYF. For the CDR3, the DNA is TGTGCCACCAGCAGAGGCTACAAGAGCTCCTACGAGCAGTACTTC. Full variable domain (missing parts from reference TRBV15 and TRBJ2-7): DAMVIQNPRYQVTQFGKPVTLSCSQTLNHNVMYWYQQKSSQAPKLLFHYYDKDFNNEADTPDNFQSRRPNTSFCFLDIRSPGLGDTAMYLCATSRGYKSSYEQYFGPGTRLTVT.

This clonotype was detected only a few times. The chain carries TRBV4-3 and TRBJ2-7; no firm D call. The CDR3 has 13 residues. V dropped 3 bases and J dropped 3 bases, with 9 bases sitting between them. The V gene's germline CDR1 is LGHNA and CDR2 YSLEER. CDR3 coding DNA: TGCGCCAGCAGCCAGGCGCCTTACTACGAGCAGTACTTC. Protein sequence: CASSQAPYYEQYF.

This clonotype was observed a few times. This rearrangement joins TRBV6-5 to TRBJ1-6; 9 bases map to TRBD1. Germline CDR1 and CDR2: MNHEY and SVGAGI. The CDR3 has 15 residues. V lost 3 bases to trimming and J lost 10 bases; unmatched junction nucleotides: 7. The CDR3, as DNA: TGTGCCAGCAGTTATGGGGGACAGGGTTTATCACCCCTCCACTTT. Protein sequence: CASSYGGQGLSPLHF.

In its sample, this clonotype was seen many times. This chain joins TRBV6-5 and TRBJ2-7; D is undetermined. CDR3 length: 13 residues. The V gene's germline CDR1 is MNHEY and CDR2 SVGAGI. With 5 bases removed from V and 1 base from J, the gap between germline ends came to 9 bases. CDR3 sequence: CASSRSGSYEQYV. CDR3 bases: TGTGCCAGCAGTCGATCCGGGTCCTACGAGCAGTACGTC.

This clonotype was counted between two and nine times. The chain combines TRBV12-3 or TRBV12-4 with TRBJ2-7; D uncertain. Trimming pared 3 bases from V and 0 bases from J, leaving 9 bases between. The CDR3 is made up of 14 amino acids. DNA for the CDR3: TGTGCCAGCAGTTTGGGCAGTCCCTCCTACGAGCAGTACGTC. It specifies CASSLGSPSYEQYV.

This clonotype occurred many times. V is TRBV20-1 and J is TRBJ2-4; no clear D. Trimming cost V 1 base and J 0 bases, with 16 bases left between them. This CDR3 is 17 amino acids long. Germline values: CDR1 DFQATT, CDR2 SNEGSKA (reference sequence). The CDR3 loop reads CSARVHPIDVAKNIQYF. CDR3 coding DNA: TGCAGTGCTAGAGTTCACCCGATCGACGTAGCCAAAAACATTCAGTACTTC.

There are a few counts of this clonotype. The chain has TRBV14 and TRBJ2-5; D is unclear. This CDR3 is built from 15 residues. Between the trimmed V and J ends, which lost 0 bases and 4 bases, there was a span of 12 bases. The germline V gene has CDR1 SGHDN and CDR2 FVKESK. CDR3 sequence (DNA): TGTGCCAGCAGCCAAGATCCTACGGCCGGAGAGACCCAGTACTTC. It yields the protein CASSQDPTAGETQYF. Complete variable domain (other parts from reference TRBV14 and TRBJ2-5): EAGVTQFPSHSVIEKGQTVTLRCDPISGHDNLYWYRRVMGKEIKFLLHFVKESKQDESGMPNNRFLAERTGGTYSTLKVQPAELEDSGVYFCASSQDPTAGETQYFGPGTRLLVL.

This clonotype was detected a few times. V and J are TRBV6-1 and TRBJ2-7; possible D gene TRBD2, 7 bases. The CDR3 spans 15 residues. Germline CDR1 reads MNHNS; CDR2 reads SASEGT. V lost 2 bases and J 4 bases, leaving 15 bases between the germline ends. CDR3 coding DNA: TGTGCCAGCAGTGAAAGGGGGGGCCGGGGATACGAGCAGTACTTC. Its translation is CASSERGGRGYEQYF.

V and J are TRBV6-5 and TRBJ1-4, with D perhaps matching TRBD1 (6 bases). The CDR3 length is 12 residues. The germline gives CDR1 MNHEY, CDR2 SVGAGI. Trimming removed 5 bases from V and 15 bases from J, with 16 bases in between. This chain's CDR3 is CASSPSPGHLFF. The CDR3 nucleotides read TGTGCCAGCAGTCCTAGCCCGGGACACTTGTTTTTT.

This clonotype was found many times. The chain has TRBV5-5 and TRBJ2-3, with D unclear. Germline V CDR1 and CDR2: SGHKS, YYEKEE (reference sequence). The CDR3 is 14 amino acids. With 2 bases removed from V and 1 base from J, the gap between germline ends came to 8 bases. In DNA, the CDR3 is TGTGCCAGCAGCTTCCACGAGGGCACAGATACGCAGTATTTT. Protein sequence: CASSFHEGTDTQYF.

This clonotype has at least ten counts. The rearrangement links TRBV20-1 to TRBJ1-2, with D tentatively TRBD1 (5 bases). Between the trimmed V and J ends, which lost 3 bases and 7 bases, there was a span of 9 bases. Germline V gene data show CDR1 as DFQATT and CDR2 as SNEGSKA (reference sequence). This CDR3 comprises 11 residues. The CDR3 nucleotides are TGCAGTGCTAGTCCGGGGGGTGGCTACACCTTC. Translated: CSASPGGGYTF.